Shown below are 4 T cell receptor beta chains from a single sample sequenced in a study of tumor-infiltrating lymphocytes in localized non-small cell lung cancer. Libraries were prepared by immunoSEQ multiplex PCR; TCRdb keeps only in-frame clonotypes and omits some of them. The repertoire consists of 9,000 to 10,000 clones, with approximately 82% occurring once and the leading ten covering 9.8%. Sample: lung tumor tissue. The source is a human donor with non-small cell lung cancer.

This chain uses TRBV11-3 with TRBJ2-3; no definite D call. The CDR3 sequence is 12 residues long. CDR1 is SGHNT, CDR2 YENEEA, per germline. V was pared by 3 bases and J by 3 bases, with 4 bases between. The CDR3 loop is CASSFATDTQYF. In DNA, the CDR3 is TGTGCCAGCAGCTTTGCGACAGATACGCAGTATTTT.

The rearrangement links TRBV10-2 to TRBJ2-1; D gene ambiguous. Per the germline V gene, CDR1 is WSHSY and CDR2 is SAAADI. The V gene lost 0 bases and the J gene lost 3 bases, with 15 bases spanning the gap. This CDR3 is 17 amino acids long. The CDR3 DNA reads TGCGCCAGCAGTGAGTCGAGCCTCCGACTCTTCTACAATGAGCAGTTCTTC. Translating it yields CASSESSLRLFYNEQFF.

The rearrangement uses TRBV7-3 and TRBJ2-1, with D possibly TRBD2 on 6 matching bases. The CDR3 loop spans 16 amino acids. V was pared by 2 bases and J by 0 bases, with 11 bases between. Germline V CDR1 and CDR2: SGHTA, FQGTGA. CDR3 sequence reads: CASSLSGGSSYNEQFF. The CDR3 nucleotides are TGTGCCAGCAGCTTATCCGGGGGAAGCTCCTACAATGAGCAGTTCTTC.

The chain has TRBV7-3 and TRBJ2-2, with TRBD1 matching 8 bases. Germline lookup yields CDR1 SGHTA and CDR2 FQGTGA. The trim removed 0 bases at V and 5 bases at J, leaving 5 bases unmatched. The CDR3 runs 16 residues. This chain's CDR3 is CASSLTGRGLTGELFF. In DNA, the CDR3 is TGTGCCAGCAGCTTAACGGGCAGGGGGCTAACCGGGGAGCTGTTTTTT.